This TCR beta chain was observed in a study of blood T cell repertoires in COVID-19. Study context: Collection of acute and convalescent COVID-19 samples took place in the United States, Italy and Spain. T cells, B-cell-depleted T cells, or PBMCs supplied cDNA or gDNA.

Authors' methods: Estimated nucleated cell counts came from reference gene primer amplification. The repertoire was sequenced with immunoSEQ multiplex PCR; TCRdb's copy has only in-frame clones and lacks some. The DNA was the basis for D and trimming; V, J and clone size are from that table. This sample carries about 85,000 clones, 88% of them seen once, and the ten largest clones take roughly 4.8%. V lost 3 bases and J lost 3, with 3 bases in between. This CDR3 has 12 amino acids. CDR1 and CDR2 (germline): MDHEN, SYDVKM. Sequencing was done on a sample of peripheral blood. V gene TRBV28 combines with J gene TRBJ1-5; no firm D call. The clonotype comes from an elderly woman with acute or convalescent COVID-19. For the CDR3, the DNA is TGTGCCAGCAGTTTTTACAATCAGCCCCAGCATTTT. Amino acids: CASSFYNQPQHF.